The rows below give T cell receptor beta chains drawn from one sample of a study of regulatory T cells in long-lasting Graves disease. One entry per CDR3 protein results from TCRdb running MiXCR on the multiplex PCR reads. This sample carries around 330,000 distinct CDR3 sequences, over 15% of them seen once, and the ten largest clones take more than 35%. Sample: peripheral blood mononuclear cells (PBMCs), taken at new diagnosis, from a patient treated with antithyroid drugs. The receptors were sampled from a female donor with Graves disease. The CDR3 runs from the conserved cysteine through the conserved F or W. The order of the fields is J gene, clone size, D gene, V gene, CDR3 DNA, CDR3 protein. A D gene is named only where the DNA matches it firmly. Clone size, where shown, is once, few, many, or a class for clones that have expanded.

J: TRBJ2-2; size: many; D: TRBD2; V: TRBV5-1; DNA: TGCGCCAGCAGCTTTTACTGGACTAGCGGGAAGAACACCGGGGAGCTGTTTTTT; CDR3: CASSFYWTSGKNTGELFF
J: TRBJ2-3; size: many; D: TRBD2; V: TRBV18; DNA: TGTGCCAGCTCACCACTTTCGGGAGGAGGCGATACGCAGTATTTT; CDR3: CASSPLSGGGDTQYF
J: TRBJ2-5; size: once; D: TRBD2; V: TRBV25-1; DNA: TGTGCCAGCAGTGGACCTACTCTAGCGGGAGAGTCGGAGACCCAGTACTTC; CDR3: CASSGPTLAGESETQYF
J: TRBJ2-5; size: many; D: TRBD2; V: TRBV20-1; DNA: TGCAGTGCTGAGGGGGTCCATCCGGCTCCGGGACTAGACCAAGAGACCCAGTACTTC; CDR3: CSAEGVHPAPGLDQETQYF
J: TRBJ2-7; size: many; D: -; V: TRBV28; DNA: TGTGCCAGCAGCCCTAAGTTCTCAGGGACCCACGAGCAGTACTTC; CDR3: CASSPKFSGTHEQYF
J: TRBJ1-1; size: many; D: TRBD1; V: TRBV13; DNA: TGTGCCACAAAGCAGGGGGCGAGGAACACTGAAGCTTTCTTT; CDR3: CATKQGARNTEAFF
J: TRBJ2-1; size: many; D: -; V: TRBV9; DNA: TGTGCCAGCAGCTCAAGTGGGGAAAATGAGCAGTTCTTC; CDR3: CASSSSGENEQFF
J: TRBJ1-5; size: many; D: TRBD1; V: TRBV7-9; DNA: TGTGCCAGCAGCTCGGACAGGGGCGTCAATCAGCCCCAGCATTTT; CDR3: CASSSDRGVNQPQHF
J: TRBJ2-1; size: many; D: TRBD2; V: TRBV28; DNA: TGTGCCAGCAGTTTGCGGACTAGCGGGAGTAATGAGCAGTTCTTC; CDR3: CASSLRTSGSNEQFF
J: TRBJ2-3; size: many; D: TRBD2; V: TRBV28; DNA: TGTGCCAGCAGTTTCCTAGCGGGAACAGATACGCAGTATTTT; CDR3: CASSFLAGTDTQYF
J: TRBJ1-2; size: many; D: -; V: TRBV10-3; DNA: TGTGCCATCAGTGAGCGGGGCAGGGGCCCTAACTATGGCTACACCTTC; CDR3: CAISERGRGPNYGYTF
J: TRBJ1-5; size: many; D: TRBD1; V: TRBV20-1; DNA: TGCAGTGCCGGCAGGGGGGACGCGGGAAGCAATCAGCCCCAGCATTTT; CDR3: CSAGRGDAGSNQPQHF
J: TRBJ2-1; size: -; D: TRBD2; V: TRBV19; DNA: TGTGCCAGTAGTATAGGGCTAGCGGGAATCACTGAGCAGTTCTTC; CDR3: CASSIGLAGITEQFF
J: TRBJ2-7; size: many; D: -; V: TRBV6-9; DNA: TGTGCCAGCAGTTACAAGGGCGGATGGGCCTACGAGCAGTACTTC; CDR3: CASSYKGGWAYEQYF
J: TRBJ2-5; size: many; D: -; V: TRBV6-1; DNA: TGTGCCAGCAGCTTCAACCGGGAGACCCAGTACTTC; CDR3: CASSFNRETQYF
J: TRBJ2-1; size: many; D: TRBD2; V: TRBV27; DNA: TGTGCCAGCAGTTTGGATAGCGGGAGTTCAAGCTCCTACAATGAGCAGTTCTTC; CDR3: CASSLDSGSSSSYNEQFF
J: TRBJ2-5; size: many; D: -; V: TRBV12-3/TRBV12-4; DNA: TGTGCCAGCATTAAACACCCAGGGGTGGGAGAGACCCAGTACTTC; CDR3: CASIKHPGVGETQYF
J: TRBJ2-7; size: many; D: -; V: TRBV6-2/TRBV6-3; DNA: TGTGCCAGCAGTTCCCTCGGACAGTTGGGCAACGAGCAGTACTTC; CDR3: CASSSLGQLGNEQYF
J: TRBJ1-1; size: many; D: -; V: TRBV24-1; DNA: TGTGCCACCAGTGGAGGGGCCTACACTGAAGCTTTCTTT; CDR3: CATSGGAYTEAFF
J: TRBJ2-5; size: few; D: TRBD2; V: TRBV5-4; DNA: TGTGCCAGCAGCTTGGGCGGGAGGGACCAAGAGACCCAGTACTTC; CDR3: CASSLGGRDQETQYF
J: TRBJ2-2; size: -; D: -; V: TRBV25-1; DNA: TGTGCCAGCAGTGCACAGGGAATTGGGACCGGGGAGCTGTTTTTT; CDR3: CASSAQGIGTGELFF
J: TRBJ2-1; size: many; D: TRBD2; V: TRBV11-2; DNA: TGTGCCAGCAGCCAACTACGCGGGAGGGCCAATGAGCAGTTCTTC; CDR3: CASSQLRGRANEQFF
J: TRBJ2-7; size: -; D: -; V: TRBV3-1; DNA: TGTGCCAGCAGCCAGCTGGGACGAACACAAGAGCAGTACTTC; CDR3: CASSQLGRTQEQYF
J: TRBJ2-2; size: many; D: -; V: TRBV11-3; DNA: TGTGCCAGCAGCTTAGGTGGGGTGAACACCGGGGAGCTGTTTTTT; CDR3: CASSLGGVNTGELFF
J: TRBJ2-1; size: many; D: -; V: TRBV28; DNA: TGTGCCAGCAGTTCAACCCGAATCGCCCCATACAATGAGCAGTTCTTC; CDR3: CASSSTRIAPYNEQFF
J: TRBJ2-7; size: many; D: -; V: TRBV12-3/TRBV12-4; DNA: TGTGCCAGCAGTCCCAGGGAGACCACCTACGAGCAGTACTTC; CDR3: CASSPRETTYEQYF
J: TRBJ1-1; size: few; D: TRBD1; V: TRBV3-1; DNA: TGTGCCAGCAACAACAGGGGGCGAGACACTGAAGCTTTCTTT; CDR3: CASNNRGRDTEAFF
J: TRBJ2-7; size: -; D: -; V: TRBV5-1; DNA: TGCGCCAGCAGCTTGGCCGTTGGCCTCCCCGCCGAGCAGTACTTC; CDR3: CASSLAVGLPAEQYF
J: TRBJ1-6; size: many; D: -; V: TRBV9; DNA: TGTGCCAGCAGCCGTGCAGGGGTTAGTGGGTCCTATAATTCACCCCTCCACTTT; CDR3: CASSRAGVSGSYNSPLHF
J: TRBJ2-2; size: many; D: TRBD2; V: TRBV28; DNA: TGTGCCAGCAGTTTGGGACTAGCGGGATCCGGGGAGCTGTTTTTT; CDR3: CASSLGLAGSGELFF
J: TRBJ2-1; size: few; D: -; V: TRBV28; DNA: TGTGCCAGCAGCCCCGCCGTAAATTACAATGAGCAGTTCTTC; CDR3: CASSPAVNYNEQFF
J: TRBJ1-1; size: many; D: -; V: TRBV28; DNA: TGTGCCAGCGGCCGTGAGAGTCTCCCCCGGGCGGATGAAGCTTTCTTT; CDR3: CASGRESLPRADEAFF
J: TRBJ2-1; size: many; D: TRBD2; V: TRBV27; DNA: TGTGCCAGCAGTTTACTCCTCAGCGGGGGGGCTTACAATGAGCAGTTCTTC; CDR3: CASSLLLSGGAYNEQFF
J: TRBJ1-2; size: few; D: -; V: TRBV19; DNA: TGTGCCAGTAGCCCGACAGAGAACTATGGCTACACCTTC; CDR3: CASSPTENYGYTF
J: TRBJ2-4; size: many; D: -; V: TRBV19; DNA: TGTGCCAGTAACCCGGGAGACGGTGCCAAAAACATTCAGTACTTC; CDR3: CASNPGDGAKNIQYF
J: TRBJ2-3; size: many; D: TRBD2; V: TRBV20-1; DNA: TGCAGTGCTAGAGATCAAGGGGCGGGCGCGGGAGGGCCCGGGTATTTT; CDR3: CSARDQGAGAGGPGYF